This entry lists 20 T cell receptor beta chains sequenced from one sample in a study of early T cells in non-severe SARS-CoV-2 infection. TCRdb redid the calling of the 5' RACE reads with MiXCR, one entry per CDR3 protein. The sample records about 81,000 distinct CDR3 sequences, about 14% being singletons. The sample taken for sequencing was whole blood. The source is an adult who was a healthcare worker with PCR-confirmed SARS-CoV-2 infection or an uninfected control (not recorded which).

This clonotype appeared a few times. J is TRBJ1-1 and V is TRBV6-1; D remains unclear. V lost 1 base and J 8 bases, leaving 17 bases between the germline ends. The CDR3 sequence is 15 residues long. The germline V gene has CDR1 MNHNS and CDR2 SASEGT. The CDR3 DNA is TGTGCCAGCAGTGAAGTCGGCAGAACCAACTGGGAAGCTTTCTTT. This encodes CASSEVGRTNWEAFF.

The sample holds a few counts of this clonotype. The V gene is TRBV19, the J gene TRBJ2-4, with 13 positions matching TRBD2. This CDR3 is 16 amino acids long. V lost 5 bases, J lost 6 bases, and 7 bases stayed unmatched. The germline CDR1 and CDR2 sequences are LNHDA and SQIVND (reference sequence). The CDR3 DNA sequence: TGTGCCAGTAGTCCCAGACTAGCGGGGGGCTTAAACATTCAGTACTTC. Amino acids: CASSPRLAGGLNIQYF.

The V and J genes are TRBV15 and TRBJ2-3, with 9 bases lining up with TRBD2. In germline, CDR1 is LNHNV, CDR2 YYDKDF (reference sequence). CDR3 length: 16 amino acids. Unmatched junction bases numbered 5, after V lost 0 bases and J lost 4 bases. The CDR3, as DNA: TGTGCCACCAGCAGAGATCTCGCTAGCGGGGCAGATACGCAGTATTTT. Protein: CATSRDLASGADTQYF.

This chain's CDR3 is CASSFSRGTMNTEAFF. The CDR3 nucleotides are TGCGCCAGCAGCTTTTCCCGGGGCACCATGAACACTGAAGCTTTCTTT. V is TRBV5-1 and J is TRBJ1-1; perhaps TRBD1 as D (5 bases). The CDR3 contains 16 residues. The V gene's germline CDR1 is SGHRS and CDR2 YFSETQ. Trimming shortened V by 2 bases and J by 0 bases, and 14 bases separated the two germline ends.

This clonotype was counted only a few times. The chain couples TRBV10-3 to TRBJ1-4; a weak D match, TRBD1 (5 bases). Trimming took off 4 bases at V and 3 bases at J, with 6 bases between the two ends. The germline V gene encodes CDR1 ENHRY and CDR2 SYGVKD. The CDR3 spans 13 residues. CDR3 DNA: TGTGCCATCAGTGGGGGCCCTAATGAAAAACTGTTTTTT. As protein: CAISGGPNEKLFF.

The J gene is TRBJ1-1, the V gene TRBV5-1, with D perhaps matching TRBD1 (6 bases). Trimming took off 2 bases at V and 6 bases at J, with 20 bases between the two ends. Germline CDR1 and CDR2: SGHRS and YFSETQ. The CDR3 is 16 amino acids. In nucleotides, the CDR3 is TGCGCCAGCAGCTTACGGACAGAGAACCGGCTGGCTGAAGCTTTCTTT. Encoded protein: CASSLRTENRLAEAFF.

This rearrangement joins TRBV11-2 to TRBJ1-2; weak D call: TRBD1 (5 bases). Germline CDR1 is SGHAT and CDR2 is FQNNGV. The CDR3 is 13 residues long. V was trimmed by 0 bases and J by 8 bases, leaving 10 bases between them. The CDR3: CASSLDLTAGYTF. Written as DNA, the CDR3 is TGTGCCAGCAGCTTAGATCTGACAGCCGGCTACACCTTC.

This clonotype was recorded a few times. The chain uses TRBV7-2 and TRBJ2-1; D remains unclear. V lost 5 bases to trimming and J lost 1 base, with 12 bases between them. This CDR3 spans 15 amino acids. Germline V gene sequence: CDR1 SGHTA, CDR2 FQGNSA. The CDR3 here is CASSPLLGSYNEQFF. The CDR3, as DNA: TGTGCCAGCAGCCCTCTGCTAGGGTCCTACAATGAGCAGTTCTTC. The full variable domain, in which reference TRBV7-2 and TRBJ2-1 provide the parts outside the CDR3, is GAGVSQSPSNKVTEKGKDVELRCDPISGHTALYWYRQSLGQGLEFLIYFQGNSAPDKSGLPSDRFSAERTGGSVSTLTIQRTQQEDSAVYLCASSPLLGSYNEQFFGPGTRLTVL.

The CDR3 nucleotides read TGTGCCAGCAGTTTATCGGGCCCGAGGAATGAGCAGTTCTTC. As protein: CASSLSGPRNEQFF. V is TRBV28 and J is TRBJ2-1, with D unresolved. Between the trimmed V and J ends, which lost 1 base and 7 bases, there was a span of 11 bases. CDR1 and CDR2 (germline): MDHEN, SYDVKM. This CDR3 has 14 residues.

Many counts were recorded for this clonotype. The chain uses TRBV7-2 and TRBJ2-7; a possible D gene is TRBD2 (6 bases). Germline V CDR1 and CDR2: SGHTA, FQGNSA. V dropped 2 bases and J dropped 7 bases, with 15 bases sitting between them. CDR3 length: 14 residues. The CDR3, as DNA: TGTGCCAGCAGCTTACAGGGATCTGGGAGGGAGCAGTACTTC. Its translation is CASSLQGSGREQYF.

The chain has TRBV29-1 and TRBJ1-1; the D gene is possibly TRBD1 (6 bases). The germline CDR1 and CDR2 sequences are SQVTM and ANQGSEA. The V gene lost 7 bases and the J gene lost 0 bases, with 9 bases spanning the gap. This CDR3 is 12 amino acids long. The CDR3 sequence is CSGTAMNTEAFF. As DNA, the CDR3 is TGCAGCGGGACAGCGATGAACACTGAAGCTTTCTTT.

Details on this clonotype: The junction differs from germline at one of its ends, possibly a read error. V and J are TRBV20-1 and TRBJ2-7; a possible D gene is TRBD2 (6 bases). CDR1 and CDR2 (germline): DFQATT, SNEGSKA (reference sequence). The CDR3 extends over 15 amino acids. The CDR3 protein is CSARDHGGSSYEQYF. The CDR3 DNA reads TGCAGTGCTAGAGATCATGGAGGGAGCTCCTACGAACAGTACTTC.

Sample share makes this clonotype medium-sized. The rearrangement links TRBV29-1 to TRBJ1-1, with D perhaps matching TRBD1 (6 bases). This CDR3 contains 15 residues. V dropped 6 bases and J dropped 0 bases, with 17 bases sitting between them. Germline CDR1 reads SQVTM; CDR2 reads ANQGSEA. The CDR3 bases are TGCAGCGTCCCGGCCGGGACAACTATGAACACTGAAGCTTTCTTT. Protein product: CSVPAGTTMNTEAFF.

A few counts support this clonotype. V usage is TRBV19 and J usage is TRBJ1-4, with 8 bases lining up with TRBD1. With 4 bases clipped from V and 8 bases from J, the junction kept 12 bases outside the gene matches. Germline CDR1 is LNHDA and CDR2 is SQIVND (reference sequence). CDR3 length equals 16 residues. For the CDR3, the DNA is TGTGCCAGTAGTACCCGATCGGACAGGGCGGGGGAAAAACTGTTTTTT. This sequence encodes CASSTRSDRAGEKLFF. The variable domain in full, with the rest retrieved from reference TRBV19 and TRBJ1-4, is DGGITQSPKYLFRKEGQNVTLSCEQNLNHDAMYWYRQDPGQGLRLIYYSQIVNDFQKGDIAEGYSVSREKKESFPLTVTSAQKNPTAFYLCASSTRSDRAGEKLFFGSGTQLSVL.

This sequence joins TRBV29-1 and TRBJ2-5; D is perhaps TRBD2 (6 bases). The V and J ends lost 6 bases and 4 bases respectively, with 9 bases between them. CDR1 and CDR2 (germline): SQVTM, ANQGSEA. The CDR3 has 11 amino acids. CDR3 coding DNA: TGCAGCGTAGGGGAGGTAGAGACCCAGTACTTC. It yields the protein CSVGEVETQYF. The variable domain in full, completed from reference TRBV29-1 and TRBJ2-5, reads SAVISQKPSRDICQRGTSLTIQCQVDSQVTMMFWYRQQPGQSLTLIATANQGSEATYESGFVIDKFPISRPNLTFSTLTVSNMSPEDSSIYLCSVGEVETQYFGPGTRLLVL.

The table lists this clonotype with a few counts. The chain recombines TRBV11-2 with TRBJ2-2; D is ambiguous. The CDR3 totals 14 residues. CDR1 SGHAT and CDR2 FQNNGV come from the germline V gene. With 1 base removed from V and 6 bases from J, the gap between germline ends came to 9 bases. The CDR3 sequence: CASSLGVIPGELFF. The CDR3 coding sequence is TGTGCCAGCAGCTTAGGGGTTATTCCCGGGGAGCTGTTTTTT. Variable domain in full (rest from reference TRBV11-2 and TRBJ2-2): EAGVAQSPRYKIIEKRQSVAFWCNPISGHATLYWYQQILGQGPKLLIQFQNNGVVDDSQLPKDRFSAERLKGVDSTLKIQPAKLEDSAVYLCASSLGVIPGELFFGEGSRLTVL.

J is TRBJ2-5 and V is TRBV12-3 or TRBV12-4; 7 bases map to TRBD2. The length of the CDR3 is 14 residues. V was pared by 10 bases and J by 5 bases, with 13 bases of the junction left unmatched. The CDR3 nucleotides read TGTGCCACCACCCAGGACTGGGGAGGGGAGACCCAGTACTTC. Protein sequence: CATTQDWGGETQYF.

In this sample, this clonotype turned up a few times. The rearrangement links TRBV20-1 to TRBJ2-1, with D tentatively TRBD1 or TRBD2 (5 bases each). Trimming removed 3 bases at V and 0 bases at J, with 15 bases between. The CDR3 is 16 residues long. CDR1 DFQATT and CDR2 SNEGSKA come from the germline V gene (reference sequence). The CDR3 is CSASRTLGSSYNEQFF. The CDR3 DNA follows: TGCAGTGCTAGCCGGACACTAGGGAGCTCCTACAATGAGCAGTTCTTC.

In its sample, this clonotype was seen a few times. The V call is TRBV29-1, the J call TRBJ2-3; 10 bases fit TRBD2. The junction had 4 bases not matched to a gene; V was cut back by 4 bases and J by 6 bases. Germline CDR1 is SQVTM and CDR2 is ANQGSEA. The CDR3 extends over 13 amino acids. CDR3 region: CSVASSGGDTQYF. The CDR3 region has the DNA TGCAGCGTTGCGTCTAGCGGGGGTGATACGCAGTATTTT.

This clonotype turned up a few times. This chain connects TRBV7-6 to TRBJ1-1; D is uncertain. Germline CDR1 SGHVS, CDR2 FNYEAQ. The CDR3 length is 15 residues. V was clipped by 3 bases and J by 3 bases, with 14 bases between them. CDR3 loop: CASSFSFTLDTEAFF. The CDR3, as DNA: TGTGCCAGCAGCTTCAGTTTTACCTTAGACACTGAAGCTTTCTTT.